The 2 T cell receptor beta chains reported below all come from one sample, sequenced in a study of blood T cell repertoires in COVID-19. The assay was immunoSEQ multiplex PCR, and TCRdb's table has in-frame clones only and misses some. The sample shows around 300,000 clones, around 87% of them seen only once. Specimen: PBMCs or T cells enriched from blood (not recorded which). The source of these receptors is a woman in her 30s who had recovered from COVID-19.

Remarks on this clone: One end of the junction does not line up with germline, which may come from a read error. This chain links TRBV5-4 with TRBJ2-5; 7 nucleotides agree with TRBD2. CDR1 is SGHNT, CDR2 YYREEE, per germline (reference sequence). This CDR3 has 15 amino acids. As DNA, the CDR3 is TGTGCCAGCAGCGGGGGGGTCTCAGCCCAAGAGGCCCAGTACTTC. Residues: CASSGGVSAQEAQYF.

V and J are TRBV7-2 and TRBJ1-4; D gene unclear. Germline CDR1 and CDR2: SGHTA and FQGNSA. This CDR3 is 14 amino acids long. Trimming removed 1 base at V and 7 bases at J, with 10 bases between. The CDR3 here is CASSLGWAREKLFF. The CDR3 nucleotides read TGTGCCAGCAGCTTAGGATGGGCACGTGAAAAACTGTTTTTT.